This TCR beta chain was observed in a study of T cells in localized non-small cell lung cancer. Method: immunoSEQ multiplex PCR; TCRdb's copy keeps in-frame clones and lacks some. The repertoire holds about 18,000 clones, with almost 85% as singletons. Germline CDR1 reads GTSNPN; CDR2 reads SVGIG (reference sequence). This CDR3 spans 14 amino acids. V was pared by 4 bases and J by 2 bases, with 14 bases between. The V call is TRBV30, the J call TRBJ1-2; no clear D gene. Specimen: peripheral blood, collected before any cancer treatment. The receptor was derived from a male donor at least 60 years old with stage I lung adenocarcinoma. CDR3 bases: TGTGCCTGGAAATGGACCTGGGAAAACTATGGCTACACCTTC. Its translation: CAWKWTWENYGYTF.